Listed below are T cell receptor beta chains from one sample, sequenced in a study of OX40 agonist ivuxolimab in advanced cancers. The protocol was immunoSEQ multiplex PCR, while the TCRdb copy is restricted to in-frame clones and leaves out a portion. The repertoire holds 71,000 or so clones, roughly 86% seen once, with 0.9% to 1.2% in the top ten. The starting material was CD4+ or CD8+ T cells sorted from blood, obtained in a trial of the OX40 agonist ivuxolimab. All receptors derive from an adult with an advanced solid tumor such as melanoma, head and neck, liver or kidney cancer. The CDR3 runs from the conserved cysteine through the conserved F or W. A D gene is named only where the DNA matches it firmly. The listing skips clone size in some rows; elsewhere it reads once, few, many or a size class.

J gene | clone size | D gene | CDR3 length | V gene | CDR3 protein | CDR3 DNA
TRBJ2-5 | once | . | 14 | TRBV11-3 | CASSVGASSGTQYF | TGTGCCAGCAGCGTGGGGGCCTCCTCAGGGACCCAGTACTTC
TRBJ2-1 | . | TRBD2 | 13 | TRBV5-1 | CASSRTSNDEQFF | TGCGCCAGCAGCAGGACTAGCAACGATGAGCAGTTCTTC
TRBJ1-1 | . | . | 13 | TRBV19 | CASSIERTVATFF | TGTGCCAGTAGTATAGAAAGGACCGTGGCAACTTTCTTT
TRBJ1-5 | . | . | 15 | TRBV10-1 | CASSMNKRGDQPQHF | TGCGCCAGCAGTATGAATAAGCGGGGGGATCAGCCCCAGCATTTT
TRBJ1-2 | . | . | 15 | TRBV6-1 | CASSERSGVNYGYTF | TGTGCCAGCAGTGAAAGGTCAGGGGTTAACTATGGCTACACCTTC
TRBJ2-7 | . | . | 11 | TRBV21-1 | CASSKLGEQYF | TGTGCCAGCAGCAAACTTGGCGAGCAGTACTTC
TRBJ2-3 | few | TRBD2 | 14 | TRBV10-3 | CAIRGLAGTDTQYF | TGTGCCATCAGGGGACTAGCGGGCACAGATACGCAGTATTTT
TRBJ2-2 | . | . | 14 | TRBV7-8 | CASSSVGWTGELFF | TGTGCCAGCAGCTCCGTCGGGTGGACCGGGGAGCTGTTTTTT
TRBJ2-3 | . | . | 11 | TRBV9 | CASSVADTQYF | TGTGCCAGCAGCGTAGCCGATACGCAGTATTTT
TRBJ2-7 | . | TRBD2 | 14 | TRBV6-5 | CASSRLAGVYEQYF | TGTGCCAGCAGTCGACTAGCGGGAGTCTACGAGCAGTACTTC
TRBJ2-7 | . | . | 15 | TRBV19 | CASSIRQVGSYEQYF | TGTGCCAGTAGTATTAGGCAGGTCGGCTCCTACGAGCAGTACTTC
TRBJ2-7 | . | TRBD1 | 15 | TRBV5-6 | CASSSTGARGYEQYF | TGTGCCAGCAGCTCCACAGGGGCCAGGGGGTACGAGCAGTACTTC
TRBJ1-4 | . | . | 16 | TRBV7-2 | CASSSYSRAQDEKLFF | TGTGCCAGCAGCAGCTACTCCCGGGCCCAGGATGAAAAACTGTTTTTT
TRBJ1-4 | . | . | 14 | TRBV28 | CASSLRGLVEKLFF | TGTGCCAGCAGTCTCCGGGGCTTGGTTGAAAAACTGTTTTTT
TRBJ1-4 | . | . | 14 | TRBV5-1 | CASRSTDKDEKLFF | TGCGCCAGCAGGTCAACCGATAAGGATGAAAAACTGTTTTTT
TRBJ2-2 | . | . | 13 | TRBV6-9 | CASGRGSTGELFF | TGTGCCAGCGGGAGAGGTAGCACCGGGGAGCTGTTTTTT
TRBJ2-4 | . | TRBD2 | 15 | TRBV4-2 | CASSVQRESKNIQYF | TGTGCCAGCAGCGTCCAGCGGGAGAGCAAAAACATTCAGTACTTC
TRBJ2-1 | . | TRBD2 | 14 | TRBV2 | CASSVGSGRHEQFF | TGTGCCAGCAGTGTGGGTAGCGGGAGGCATGAGCAGTTCTTC
TRBJ2-5 | . | TRBD2 | 13 | TRBV7-2 | CASCRGGEETQYF | TGTGCCAGCTGCCGTGGGGGGGAAGAGACCCAGTACTTC
TRBJ1-3 | . | . | 13 | TRBV6-5 | CASSSANGNTIYF | TGTGCCAGCAGTTCCGCCAATGGAAACACCATATATTTT
TRBJ2-1 | . | TRBD1 | 13 | TRBV10-2 | CASTGQGGNEQFF | TGCGCCAGCACAGGACAGGGGGGGAATGAGCAGTTCTTC
TRBJ1-5 | . | . | 14 | TRBV10-3 | CASSAGISNQPQHF | TGTGCCAGCAGTGCGGGGATTAGCAATCAGCCCCAGCATTTT
TRBJ1-1 | . | TRBD1 | 15 | TRBV19 | CASSISRGRVAEAFF | TGTGCCAGTAGTATTTCGAGGGGGCGAGTTGCTGAAGCTTTCTTT
TRBJ1-1 | . | . | 14 | TRBV11-1 | CASSFKGRNTEAFF | TGTGCCAGCAGCTTTAAAGGGCGGAACACTGAAGCTTTCTTT
TRBJ2-7 | . | . | 14 | TRBV18 | CASSPGVTSYEQYF | TGTGCCAGCTCACCGGGAGTGACATCCTACGAGCAGTACTTC
TRBJ1-1 | . | . | 19 | TRBV15 | CATTTGGGGASTLNTEAFF | TGTGCCACCACCACCGGGGGGGGAGGAGCGAGTACCTTGAACACTGAAGCTTTCTTT
TRBJ1-2 | . | . | 17 | TRBV4-1 | CASSQGTFKGRDYGYTF | TGCGCCAGCAGCCAAGGTACCTTCAAAGGAAGGGACTATGGCTACACCTTC
TRBJ2-7 | . | . | 15 | TRBV19 | CASSMGVESSYEQYF | TGTGCCAGTAGTATGGGGGTCGAGAGCTCCTACGAGCAGTACTTC
TRBJ1-6 | . | . | 12 | TRBV5-5 | CASSLEGSPLHF | TGTGCCAGCAGCTTGGAGGGATCACCCCTCCACTTT
TRBJ2-7 | . | TRBD1 | 15 | TRBV7-2 | CASSLSGDRGTEQYF | TGTGCCAGCAGCTTATCTGGAGACAGGGGGACCGAGCAGTACTTC
TRBJ2-7 | . | . | 14 | TRBV28 | CASSLGGLSYEQYF | TGTGCCAGCAGTTTAGGCGGGCTTTCTTACGAGCAGTACTTC
TRBJ2-7 | . | TRBD2 | 14 | TRBV28 | CASIRAGDFYEQYF | TGTGCCAGCATAAGAGCGGGAGATTTCTACGAGCAGTACTTC
TRBJ1-3 | . | . | 11 | TRBV30 | CAWGPSDTIYF | TGTGCCTGGGGCCCGTCCGACACCATATATTTT
TRBJ2-3 | . | . | 16 | TRBV7-2 | CASSSLPPGSTDTQYF | TGTGCCAGCAGCTCACTCCCCCCCGGCAGCACAGATACGCAGTATTTT
TRBJ1-3 | . | . | 15 | TRBV9 | CASSVRRDSGNTIYF | TGTGCCAGCAGCGTAAGACGGGACTCTGGAAACACCATATATTTT
TRBJ1-2 | . | TRBD1 | 12 | TRBV6-6 | CASRTGAGGYTF | TGTGCCAGCAGGACAGGGGCGGGTGGCTACACCTTC
TRBJ2-6 | once | . | 14 | TRBV28 | CATLQNSGANVLTF | TGTGCCACCCTACAGAACTCTGGGGCCAACGTCCTGACTTTC
TRBJ2-3 | . | TRBD2 | 15 | TRBV2 | CASSQGLAGVDTQYF | TGTGCCAGCAGCCAGGGGCTAGCGGGAGTAGATACGCAGTATTTT
TRBJ2-2 | . | TRBD2 | 16 | TRBV30 | CAWSVLLAGEGGELFF | TGTGCCTGGAGTGTACTATTAGCGGGAGAGGGCGGGGAGCTGTTTTTT
TRBJ2-3 | . | . | 14 | TRBV25-1 | CASSEGGPTDTQYF | TGTGCCAGCAGTGAGGGCGGACCTACAGATACGCAGTATTTT
TRBJ2-7 | . | . | 14 | TRBV9 | CASSFNPGSYEQYF | TGTGCCAGCAGCTTCAATCCGGGGAGCTACGAGCAGTACTTC